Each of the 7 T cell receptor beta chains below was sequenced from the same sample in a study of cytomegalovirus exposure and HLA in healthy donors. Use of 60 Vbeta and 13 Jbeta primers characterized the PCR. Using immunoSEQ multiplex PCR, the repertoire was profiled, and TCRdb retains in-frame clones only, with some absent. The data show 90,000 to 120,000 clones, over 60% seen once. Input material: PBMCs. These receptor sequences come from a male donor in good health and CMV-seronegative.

The CDR3 sequence: CASSCRDRELFF. The CDR3 DNA is TGTGCCAGCAGTTGCCGGGACAGGGAGCTGTTTTTT. The V call is TRBV21-1, the J call TRBJ2-2; the table's TRBD1 call for D was not verified on the DNA. TRBV21-1 is marked as a pseudogene. There are 12 residues in the CDR3.

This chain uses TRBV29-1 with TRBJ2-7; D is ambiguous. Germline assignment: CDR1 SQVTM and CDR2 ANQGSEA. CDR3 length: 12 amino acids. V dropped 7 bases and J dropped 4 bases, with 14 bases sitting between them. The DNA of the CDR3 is TGCAGCGCCTTATTTCCGGGTTACGAGCAGTACTTC. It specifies CSALFPGYEQYF.

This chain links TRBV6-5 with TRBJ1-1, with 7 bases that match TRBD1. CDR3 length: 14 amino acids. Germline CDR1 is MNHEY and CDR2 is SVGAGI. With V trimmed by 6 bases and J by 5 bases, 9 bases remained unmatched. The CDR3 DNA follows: TGTGCCAGCAGACGTGACAGGGAACGGACTGAAGCTTTCTTT. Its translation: CASRRDRERTEAFF.

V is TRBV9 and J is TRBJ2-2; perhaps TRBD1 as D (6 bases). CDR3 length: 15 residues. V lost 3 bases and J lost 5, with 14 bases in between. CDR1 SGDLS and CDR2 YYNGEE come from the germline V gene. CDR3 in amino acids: CASSAYRVGTGELFF. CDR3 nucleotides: TGTGCCAGCAGCGCCTACAGGGTAGGGACCGGGGAGCTGTTTTTT.

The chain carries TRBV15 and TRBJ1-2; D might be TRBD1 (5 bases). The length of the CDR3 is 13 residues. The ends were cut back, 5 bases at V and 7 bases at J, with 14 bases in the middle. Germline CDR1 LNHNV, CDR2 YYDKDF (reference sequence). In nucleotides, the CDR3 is TGTGCCACCAGCCCCCGGGCAGGGTTTGGCTACACCTTC. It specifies CATSPRAGFGYTF. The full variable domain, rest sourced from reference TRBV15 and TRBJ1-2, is DAMVIQNPRYQVTQFGKPVTLSCSQTLNHNVMYWYQQKSSQAPKLLFHYYDKDFNNEADTPDNFQSRRPNTSFCFLDIRSPGLGDTAMYLCATSPRAGFGYTFGSGTRLTVV.

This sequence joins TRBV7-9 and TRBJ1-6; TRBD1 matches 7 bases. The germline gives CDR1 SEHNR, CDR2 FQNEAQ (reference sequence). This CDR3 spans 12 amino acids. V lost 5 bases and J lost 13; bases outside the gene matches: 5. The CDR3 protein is CASSLGTVPLHF. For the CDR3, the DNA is TGTGCCAGCAGCCTAGGGACAGTTCCCCTCCACTTT.

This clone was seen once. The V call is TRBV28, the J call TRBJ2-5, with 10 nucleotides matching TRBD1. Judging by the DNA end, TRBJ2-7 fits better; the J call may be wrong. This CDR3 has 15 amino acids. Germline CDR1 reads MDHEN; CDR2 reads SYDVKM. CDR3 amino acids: CASSFSGTGAYEQYF. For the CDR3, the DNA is TGTGCCAGCAGTTTTTCCGGGACAGGGGCCTACGAGCAGTACTTC.